This record covers a single T cell receptor beta chain. This sample was taken from a study of cytomegalovirus exposure and HLA in healthy donors. Study background: The 95 to 150 validation repertoires used a platform that matched the one used for the roughly 700 first-cohort repertoires, as a later analysis reported.

The donors formed part of the roughly 120-subject validation cohort, distinct from the roughly 730-subject first cohort. Method: immunoSEQ multiplex PCR; TCRdb's copy keeps in-frame clones and lacks some. The data contain tens of thousands of clones, over 85% of them singletons. The sample consisted of PBMCs. The receptor comes from a woman aged 30 to 39 in good health and CMV-seronegative.

CDR3 sequence: CASSDTLGTGGSSRQAFF. As DNA, the CDR3 is TGTGCCAGCAGCGACACCCTCGGGACAGGGGGAAGTTCACGTCAAGCTTTCTTT. The chain recombines TRBV27 with TRBJ1-1; 11 bases line up with TRBD1. J was trimmed by 9 bases and V by 6 bases; bases with no gene match: 21. The CDR3 contains 18 residues. Looked up from germline, CDR1 is MNHEY and CDR2 is SMNVEV (reference sequence).